Following are 28 T cell receptor beta chains from one sample sequenced in a study of T cell repertoires in cytomegalovirus infection. TCRdb ran MiXCR on the reads and lists one entry per CDR3 protein. Among 76,000 or so distinct CDR3 sequences listed, more than 3% were seen once. The sequencing sample was made of PBMCs. The receptors derive from a human donor in good health (CMV status not recorded). Some clones in this sample may be carry-over from other donors' samples.

This clonotype came up many times. The chain carries TRBV7-9 and TRBJ2-1; 9 positions match TRBD1. Germline-derived CDR1 and CDR2 are SEHNR and FQNEAQ (reference sequence). The CDR3 is 17 amino acids. The J segment lost 4 bases and the V segment lost 6 bases, leaving 13 bases of the junction unmatched. The CDR3 DNA is TGTGCCAGCAGGATCAACAAGCCCGGACAGGGGTACAATGAGCAGTTCTTC. Amino acid sequence: CASRINKPGQGYNEQFF.

This clonotype was seen many times. The gene calls are TRBV29-1 and TRBJ1-1, with D maybe TRBD1 (6 bases). The length of the CDR3 is 11 residues. The V gene lost 5 bases and the J gene lost 7 bases, with 11 bases spanning the gap. The germline gives CDR1 SQVTM, CDR2 ANQGSEA. CDR3 DNA: TGCAGCGTTCGAACAGGGAATGAAGCTTTCTTT. Amino acid sequence: CSVRTGNEAFF.

This clonotype was detected ten times or more. This rearrangement joins TRBV30 to TRBJ2-5; D is unresolved. This CDR3 is built from 15 residues. V was shortened by 0 bases and J by 5 bases, with 16 bases between the two germline ends. Looked up from germline, CDR1 is GTSNPN and CDR2 is SVGIG (reference sequence). CDR3 sequence reads: CAWSVPPRSSETQYF. The CDR3 DNA reads as TGTGCCTGGAGTGTCCCACCTCGATCTAGTGAGACCCAGTACTTC.

This clonotype was picked up many times. The chain joins TRBV6-2 or TRBV6-3 to TRBJ2-2; D may correspond to TRBD1 or TRBD2 (6 bases each). V was trimmed by 2 bases and J by 7 bases, leaving 11 bases between them. Per the germline V gene, CDR1 is MNHEY and CDR2 is SVGEGT. The CDR3 sequence is 14 residues long. CDR3 DNA sequence: TGTGCCAGCAGTTACGTCGGGGGCAACGGGGAGCTGTTTTTT. It translates to CASSYVGGNGELFF.

This clonotype was seen repeatedly, ten times or more. The chain links TRBV19 to TRBJ1-2; D gene ambiguous. Trimming stripped 3 bases from V and 6 bases from J, with 17 bases between. Germline V CDR1 and CDR2: LNHDA, SQIVND (reference sequence). This CDR3 is built from 15 residues. The CDR3 protein is CASSISFRPRDGYTF. The CDR3 DNA reads as TGTGCCAGTAGTATTTCTTTTAGGCCGAGAGATGGCTACACCTTC. Supplemented by reference TRBV19 and TRBJ1-2, the full variable domain reads DGGITQSPKYLFRKEGQNVTLSCEQNLNHDAMYWYRQDPGQGLRLIYYSQIVNDFQKGDIAEGYSVSREKKESFPLTVTSAQKNPTAFYLCASSISFRPRDGYTFGSGTRLTVV.

This clonotype has at least ten counts. This rearrangement joins TRBV11-2 to TRBJ1-1, with D possibly TRBD1 on 5 matching bases. The V gene lost 6 bases and the J gene lost 3 bases, with 14 bases spanning the gap. CDR3 size: 14 residues. Germline V gene lookup returns CDR1 SGHAT and CDR2 FQNNGV. The DNA for the CDR3 is TGTGCCAGCAGTCCGACCGTAGGGGACACTGAAGCTTTCTTT. This gives the protein CASSPTVGDTEAFF.

This clonotype was seen ten or more times. The chain couples TRBV2 to TRBJ1-4; D call uncertain. The CDR3 has 12 amino acids. CDR1 and CDR2 from the germline V gene are SNHLY and FYNNEI. V was shortened by 5 bases and J by 8 bases, with 9 bases between the two germline ends. DNA for the CDR3: TGTGCCAGCAGTCAAGAGGAGGAAAAACTGTTTTTT. Protein sequence: CASSQEEEKLFF.

At least ten counts were recorded for this clonotype. The chain joins TRBV6-2 or TRBV6-3 to TRBJ2-1, with TRBD2 as a possible D gene (6 bases). Germline CDR1 is MNHEY and CDR2 is SVGEGT. The CDR3 runs to 16 residues. Trimming took 0 bases from V and 6 from J, leaving 15 bases between them. Written as DNA, the CDR3 is TGTGCCAGCAGTTACTCGTCTTGGCAGGGAGGCAATGAGCAGTTCTTC. Its protein is CASSYSSWQGGNEQFF.

In its sample, this clonotype was seen many times. The chain employs TRBV20-1 and TRBJ1-1, with D unclear. Per the germline V gene, CDR1 is DFQATT and CDR2 is SNEGSKA (reference sequence). The V end lost 0 bases, the J end lost 7 bases, and 18 bases lay between the germline ends. The CDR3 extends over 15 amino acids. For the CDR3, the DNA is TGCAGTGCTAGAGATCTAGTAGGGCCCGGCGGTGAAGCTTTCTTT. Its translation is CSARDLVGPGGEAFF.

This clonotype was detected ten times or more. The chain is built from TRBV27 and TRBJ1-4; no reliable D call. This CDR3 spans 15 amino acids. The germline gives CDR1 MNHEY, CDR2 SMNVEV (reference sequence). Trimming left V 5 bases short and J 4 bases short, with 14 bases between. The CDR3 sequence: CASSPRPGYNEKLFF. CDR3 DNA: TGTGCCAGCAGTCCGCGACCGGGCTATAATGAAAAACTGTTTTTT.

This clonotype showed up many times. This chain connects TRBV7-3 to TRBJ2-5; D might be TRBD1 (6 bases). This CDR3 has 13 residues. CDR1 and CDR2 (germline): SGHTA, FQGTGA. The V and J ends lost 5 bases and 0 bases respectively, with 7 bases between them. The CDR3 is CASSDRNQETQYF. Written as DNA, the CDR3 is TGTGCCAGCAGCGACAGGAACCAAGAGACCCAGTACTTC.

Many counts were recorded for this clonotype. CDR3: CAWTPGRLREAFF. The CDR3 DNA is TGTGCCTGGACCCCGGGACGCCTCCGGGAAGCTTTCTTT. The chain combines TRBV30 with TRBJ1-1; weak D call: TRBD1 (5 bases). Deletions cut 4 bases from V and 8 bases from J, with 17 bases between. The CDR3 covers 13 residues. Germline V gives CDR1 GTSNPN, CDR2 SVGIG (reference sequence).

This clonotype was counted ten times or more. V usage is TRBV7-2 and J usage is TRBJ2-7; D ambiguous. Germline V gene data show CDR1 as SGHTA and CDR2 as FQGNSA. The CDR3 runs 12 residues. Trimming stripped 2 bases from V and 8 bases from J, with 10 bases between. CDR3 coding DNA: TGTGCCAGCAGCTTAAACCCAGACCAGCAGTACTTC. Translation gives CASSLNPDQQYF. Based on the CDR3 plus reference TRBV7-2 and TRBJ2-7, the full variable domain is GAGVSQSPSNKVTEKGKDVELRCDPISGHTALYWYRQSLGQGLEFLIYFQGNSAPDKSGLPSDRFSAERTGGSVSTLTIQRTQQEDSAVYLCASSLNPDQQYFGPGTRLTVT.

As for this clonotype: Sequence at one end of the junction differs from germline and may be a read error. The chain links TRBV28 to TRBJ2-5, with 9 positions matching TRBD2. The CDR3 totals 16 residues. Germline V lookup: CDR1 MDHEN, CDR2 SYDVKM. The CDR3 is CPSRFVLAGTEENQYF. CDR3 nucleotides: TGTCCCAGCCGTTTTGTCCTAGCGGGGACGGAAGAGAACCAGTACTTC.

This clonotype was counted at least ten times. This chain uses TRBV6-1 with TRBJ1-5; D is undetermined. Trimming took off 1 base at V and 0 bases at J, with 16 bases between the two ends. The CDR3 length is 18 residues. CDR1 MNHNS and CDR2 SASEGT come from the germline V gene. CDR3 coding DNA: TGTGCCAGCAGTGAAGAGACCCGTCAGCCAAATAGCAATCAGCCCCAGCATTTT. The encoded protein is CASSEETRQPNSNQPQHF.

This clonotype appeared many times. The V and J genes are TRBV7-2 and TRBJ2-3; the D gene could be TRBD1 or TRBD2 (6 bases each). The germline CDR1 and CDR2 sequences are SGHTA and FQGNSA. V was pared by 5 bases and J by 6 bases, with 18 bases between. CDR3 length: 15 amino acids. CDR3 residues: CASSRGDNAIDTQYF. CDR3 nucleotides: TGTGCCAGCAGCCGCGGGGACAACGCCATCGATACGCAGTATTTT.

In its sample, this clonotype was seen many times. V and J are TRBV4-3 and TRBJ2-3, with D tentatively TRBD2 (6 bases). The CDR3 length is 19 residues. Germline-derived CDR1 and CDR2 are LGHNA and YSLEER. The V end lost 0 bases, the J end lost 5 bases, and 24 bases lay between the germline ends. Here the CDR3 DNA reads TGCGCCAGCAGCCAAGAATCGAGGGGCCGCCGGGGGTGGGGAGATACGCAGTATTTT. Amino acid sequence: CASSQESRGRRGWGDTQYF.

As to this clonotype: This may be a read error, as it is one base from a much larger clone. This chain joins TRBV6-6 and TRBJ1-4; tentative D call: TRBD1 (5 bases). Germline V gene sequence: CDR1 MNHNY, CDR2 SVGAGI (reference sequence). The CDR3 totals 15 residues. CDR3 protein: CASTNPARANKKLFF. The CDR3 DNA is TGTGCCAGCACCAACCCCGCCAGGGCTAATAAAAAACTGTTTTTT.

This clonotype was counted many times. The chain combines TRBV7-9 with TRBJ2-5; TRBD2 matches 13 bases. V gave up 3 bases and J gave up 4 bases; unmatched junction bases: 5. Germline-derived CDR1 and CDR2 are SEHNR and FQNEAQ (reference sequence). The CDR3 spans 16 residues. The CDR3: CASSLPGLAGRETQYF. CDR3 DNA sequence: TGTGCCAGCAGCTTGCCGGGACTAGCGGGGAGAGAGACCCAGTACTTC. Supplemented by reference TRBV7-9 and TRBJ2-5, the full variable domain reads DTGVSQNPRHKITKRGQNVTFRCDPISEHNRLYWYRQTLGQGPEFLTYFQNEAQLEKSRLLSDRFSAERPKGSFSTLEIQRTEQGDSAMYLCASSLPGLAGRETQYFGPGTRLLVL.

This clonotype was seen repeatedly, ten times or more. The CDR3 loop reads CASSWGQGGYEQYF. For the CDR3, the DNA is TGTGCCAGCAGCTGGGGACAGGGGGGCTACGAGCAGTACTTC. V and J are TRBV5-6 and TRBJ2-7; 11 positions agree with TRBD1. The CDR3 length is 14 residues. Germline assignment: CDR1 SGHDT and CDR2 YYEEEE. With V trimmed by 3 bases and J by 3 bases, 2 bases remained unmatched.

This clonotype was observed at least ten times. This chain links TRBV7-2 with TRBJ2-7; D remains ambiguous. V was shortened by 1 base and J by 6 bases, with 10 bases between the two germline ends. This CDR3 region has 13 residues. Germline CDR1 SGHTA, CDR2 FQGNSA. The CDR3 DNA sequence: TGTGCCAGCAGCTTAGTTAGGGAATTCGAGCAGTACTTC. It specifies CASSLVREFEQYF.

This clonotype was recorded many times. This chain connects TRBV12-3 or TRBV12-4 to TRBJ1-5; a weak D match, TRBD1 (5 bases). The V end was cut by 3 bases, the J end by 8 bases, with 17 bases between. There are 15 residues in the CDR3. The CDR3 loop reads CASSFSGTQGKPQHF. The CDR3 region has the DNA TGTGCCAGCAGTTTTTCGGGTACCCAGGGAAAGCCCCAGCATTTT.

This clonotype was found many times. This chain joins TRBV20-1 and TRBJ2-7; 9 bases map to TRBD1. The CDR3 has 14 amino acids. Trimming cost V 0 bases and J 6 bases; bases outside gene matches: 6. The germline V gene has CDR1 DFQATT and CDR2 SNEGSKA (reference sequence). The CDR3, as DNA: TGCAGTGCTAGAGAGCACCGGGACAGGGCCGAGCAGTACTTC. As protein: CSAREHRDRAEQYF.

In its sample, this clonotype was seen many times. This sequence joins TRBV20-1 and TRBJ1-6; D is undetermined. Germline assignment: CDR1 DFQATT and CDR2 SNEGSKA (reference sequence). This CDR3 comprises 14 residues. Trimming removed 4 bases at V and 9 bases at J, with 16 bases between. The CDR3 reads CSATLAQLGSPLHF. CDR3 sequence (DNA): TGCAGTGCTACCCTTGCACAGCTTGGTTCACCCCTCCACTTT.

In its sample, this clonotype was seen many times. This chain connects TRBV3-1 to TRBJ1-1, with D hard to call. This CDR3 has 13 residues. Germline loops: CDR1 LGHDT, CDR2 YNNKEL (reference sequence). Trimming removed 4 bases from V and 1 base from J, with 7 bases in between. CDR3 sequence (DNA): TGTGCCAGCAGCCGACGTCCGAACACTGAAGCTTTCTTT. Protein sequence: CASSRRPNTEAFF.

This clonotype was recorded at least ten times. This chain connects TRBV18 to TRBJ1-2, with D unclear. Germline V gene data show CDR1 as KGHSH and CDR2 as LQKENI. There are 14 residues in the CDR3. Trimming left V 1 base short and J 4 bases short, with 10 bases between. The CDR3 protein is CASSPQKNLYGYTF. CDR3 nucleotide sequence: TGTGCCAGCTCACCACAGAAGAATCTCTATGGCTACACCTTC.

This clonotype was found many times. V and J are TRBV4-1 and TRBJ1-1, with D possibly matching TRBD1 (6 bases). The germline V gene has CDR1 MGHRA and CDR2 YSYEKL. Trimming removed 2 bases from V and 4 bases from J, with 26 bases in between. CDR3 size: 19 residues. Written as DNA, the CDR3 is TGCGCCAGCAGCCAACATTATCCACCTTACAGGGTATCGGGCACTGAAGCTTTCTTT. Its translation is CASSQHYPPYRVSGTEAFF.

This clonotype was seen many times. This rearrangement joins TRBV9 to TRBJ2-7; D remains unclear. The ends were cut back, 2 bases at V and 0 bases at J, with 9 bases in the middle. Germline V CDR1 and CDR2: SGDLS, YYNGEE. The CDR3 runs to 14 residues. The CDR3, as DNA: TGTGCCAGCAGCGTCGGAATAGTCTCCTACGAGCAGTACTTC. Encoded protein: CASSVGIVSYEQYF.